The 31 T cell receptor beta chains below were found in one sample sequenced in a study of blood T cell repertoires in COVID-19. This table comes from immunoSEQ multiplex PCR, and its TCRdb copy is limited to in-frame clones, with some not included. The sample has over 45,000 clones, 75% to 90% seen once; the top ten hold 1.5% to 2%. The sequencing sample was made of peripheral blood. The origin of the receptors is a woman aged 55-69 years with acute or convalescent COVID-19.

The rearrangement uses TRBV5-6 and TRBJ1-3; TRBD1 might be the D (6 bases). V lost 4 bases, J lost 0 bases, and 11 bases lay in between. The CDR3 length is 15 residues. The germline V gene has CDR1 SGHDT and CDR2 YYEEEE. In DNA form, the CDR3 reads TGTGCCAGCAGCGTAGGACAGCCCTCTGGAAACACCATATATTTT. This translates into CASSVGQPSGNTIYF.

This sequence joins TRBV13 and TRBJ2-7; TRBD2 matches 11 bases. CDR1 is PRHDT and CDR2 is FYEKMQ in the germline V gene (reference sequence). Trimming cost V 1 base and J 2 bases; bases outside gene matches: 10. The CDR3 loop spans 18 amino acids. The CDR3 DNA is TGTGCCAGCAGCTTAGTTAGCCGACTAGCGGGAAGTCCCTACGAGCAGTACTTC. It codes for CASSLVSRLAGSPYEQYF.

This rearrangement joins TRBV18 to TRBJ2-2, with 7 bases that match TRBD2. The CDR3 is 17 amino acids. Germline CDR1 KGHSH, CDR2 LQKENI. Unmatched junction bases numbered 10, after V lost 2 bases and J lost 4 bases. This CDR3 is CASSPFQSGEGTGELFF. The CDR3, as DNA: TGTGCCAGCTCACCATTCCAGAGCGGGGAGGGCACCGGGGAGCTGTTTTTT.

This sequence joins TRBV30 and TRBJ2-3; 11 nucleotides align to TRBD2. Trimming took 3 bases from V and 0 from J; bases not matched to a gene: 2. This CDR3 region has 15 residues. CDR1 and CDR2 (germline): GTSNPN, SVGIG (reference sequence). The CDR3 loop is CAWRGLAVSTDTQYF. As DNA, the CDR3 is TGTGCCTGGAGGGGACTAGCGGTCAGCACAGATACGCAGTATTTT.

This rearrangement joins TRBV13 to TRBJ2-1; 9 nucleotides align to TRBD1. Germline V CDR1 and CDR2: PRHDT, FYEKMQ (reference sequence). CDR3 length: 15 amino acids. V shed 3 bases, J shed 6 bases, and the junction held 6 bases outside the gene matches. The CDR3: CASSFTGGGGNEQFF. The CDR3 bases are TGTGCCAGCAGCTTTACAGGGGGCGGAGGCAATGAGCAGTTCTTC.

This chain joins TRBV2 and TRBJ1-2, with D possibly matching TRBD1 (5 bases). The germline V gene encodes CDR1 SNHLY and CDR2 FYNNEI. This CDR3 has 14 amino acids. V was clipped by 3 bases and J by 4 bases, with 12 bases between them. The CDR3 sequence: CASSDGQGLYGYTF. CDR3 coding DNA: TGTGCCAGCAGTGACGGGCAGGGTCTCTATGGCTACACCTTC.

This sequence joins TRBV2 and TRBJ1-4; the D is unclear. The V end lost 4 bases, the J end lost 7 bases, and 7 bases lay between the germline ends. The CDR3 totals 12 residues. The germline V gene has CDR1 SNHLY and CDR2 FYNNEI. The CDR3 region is CASSVFSEKLFF. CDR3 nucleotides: TGTGCCAGCAGTGTCTTCAGTGAAAAACTGTTTTTT.

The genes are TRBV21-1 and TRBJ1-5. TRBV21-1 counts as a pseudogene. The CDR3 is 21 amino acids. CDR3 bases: TGTGCCAGCAGCACACGTACGGGGGGAGGGACACTTTCTTCATTAAATCAGCCCCAGCATTTT. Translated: CASSTRTGGGTLSSLNQPQHF.

The CDR3 DNA sequence: TGTGCCACCGGGACAGGGGGAGATGAAAAACTGTTTTTT. Its protein product is CATGTGGDEKLFF. The V and J genes are TRBV24-1 and TRBJ1-4, with 11 bases fitting TRBD1. This CDR3 has 13 amino acids. CDR1 and CDR2 from the germline V gene are KGHDR and SFDVKD. V dropped 9 bases and J dropped 6; count of bases not matched to a gene: 2.

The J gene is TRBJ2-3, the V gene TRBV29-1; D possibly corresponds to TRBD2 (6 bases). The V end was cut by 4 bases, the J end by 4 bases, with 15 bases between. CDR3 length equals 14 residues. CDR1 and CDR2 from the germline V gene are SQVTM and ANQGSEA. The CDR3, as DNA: TGCAGCGTTGGGGCTAGCGCAAGGGCAGATACGCAGTATTTT. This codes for CSVGASARADTQYF.

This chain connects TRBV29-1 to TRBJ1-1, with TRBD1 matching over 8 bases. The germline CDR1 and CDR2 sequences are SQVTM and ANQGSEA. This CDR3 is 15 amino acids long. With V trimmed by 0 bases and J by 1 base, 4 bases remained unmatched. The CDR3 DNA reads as TGCAGCGTTGAAGATCTTGGGACAGGGAACACTGAAGCTTTCTTT. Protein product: CSVEDLGTGNTEAFF.

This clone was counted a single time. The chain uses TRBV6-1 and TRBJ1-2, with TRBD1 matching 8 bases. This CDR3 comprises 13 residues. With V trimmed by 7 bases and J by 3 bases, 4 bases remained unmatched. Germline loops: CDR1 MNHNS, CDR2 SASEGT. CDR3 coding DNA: TGTGCCAGCAACCCGACAGGGGACTATGGCTACACCTTC. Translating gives CASNPTGDYGYTF.

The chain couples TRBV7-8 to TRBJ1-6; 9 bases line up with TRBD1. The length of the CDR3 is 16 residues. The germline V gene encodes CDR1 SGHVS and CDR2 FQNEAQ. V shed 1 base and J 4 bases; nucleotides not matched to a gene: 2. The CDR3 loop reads CASSLGGQGYNSPLHF. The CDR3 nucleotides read TGTGCCAGCAGCTTAGGGGGACAGGGTTATAATTCACCCCTCCACTTT.

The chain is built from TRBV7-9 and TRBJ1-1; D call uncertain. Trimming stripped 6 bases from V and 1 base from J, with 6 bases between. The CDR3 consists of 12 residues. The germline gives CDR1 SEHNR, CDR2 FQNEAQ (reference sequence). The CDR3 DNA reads TGTGCCAGCAGACTAAAGAACACTGAAGCTTTCTTT. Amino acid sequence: CASRLKNTEAFF.

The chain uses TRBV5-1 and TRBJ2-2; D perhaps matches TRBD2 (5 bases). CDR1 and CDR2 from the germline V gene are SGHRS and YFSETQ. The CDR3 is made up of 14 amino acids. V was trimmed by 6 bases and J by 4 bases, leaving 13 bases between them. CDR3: CASTDEGFTGELFF. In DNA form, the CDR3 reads TGCGCCAGCACCGATGAGGGATTCACCGGGGAGCTGTTTTTT.

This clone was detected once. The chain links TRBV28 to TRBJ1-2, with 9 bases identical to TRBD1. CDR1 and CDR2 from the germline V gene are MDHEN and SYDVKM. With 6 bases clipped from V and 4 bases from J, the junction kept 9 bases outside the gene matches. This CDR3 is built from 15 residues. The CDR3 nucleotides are TGTGCCAGCAGCTCACCGGGACAGGGAGGCTATGGCTACACCTTC. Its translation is CASSSPGQGGYGYTF.

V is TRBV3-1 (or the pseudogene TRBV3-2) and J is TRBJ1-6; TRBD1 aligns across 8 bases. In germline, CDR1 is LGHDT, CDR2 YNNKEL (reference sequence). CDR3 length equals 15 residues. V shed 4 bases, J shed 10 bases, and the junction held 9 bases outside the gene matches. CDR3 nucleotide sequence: TGTGCCAGCAGCCCCATGGGACAGGTCGGCTCACCCCTCCACTTT. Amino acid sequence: CASSPMGQVGSPLHF.

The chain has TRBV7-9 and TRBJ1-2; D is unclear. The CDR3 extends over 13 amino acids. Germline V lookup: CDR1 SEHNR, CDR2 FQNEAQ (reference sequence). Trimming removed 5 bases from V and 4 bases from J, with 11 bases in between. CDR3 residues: CASSPGGFYGYTF. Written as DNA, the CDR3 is TGTGCCAGCAGCCCAGGCGGGTTCTATGGCTACACCTTC.

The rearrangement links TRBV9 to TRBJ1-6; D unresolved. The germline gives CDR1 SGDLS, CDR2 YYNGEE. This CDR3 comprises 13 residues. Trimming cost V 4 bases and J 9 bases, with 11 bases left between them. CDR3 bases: TGTGCCAGCAGCCCAGCTGCGGGTTCACCCCTCCACTTT. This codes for CASSPAAGSPLHF.

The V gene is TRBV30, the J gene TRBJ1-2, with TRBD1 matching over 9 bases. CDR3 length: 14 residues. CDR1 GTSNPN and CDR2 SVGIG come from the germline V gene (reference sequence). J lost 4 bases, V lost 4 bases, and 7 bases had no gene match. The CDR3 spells CAWTWTGEVYGYTF. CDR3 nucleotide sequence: TGTGCCTGGACCTGGACAGGGGAAGTCTATGGCTACACCTTC. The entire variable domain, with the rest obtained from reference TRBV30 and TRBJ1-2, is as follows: SQTIHQWPATLVQPVGSPLSLECTVEGTSNPNLYWYRQAAGRGLQLLFYSVGIGQISSEVPQNLSASRPQDRQFILSSKKLLLSDSGFYLCAWTWTGEVYGYTFGSGTRLTVV.

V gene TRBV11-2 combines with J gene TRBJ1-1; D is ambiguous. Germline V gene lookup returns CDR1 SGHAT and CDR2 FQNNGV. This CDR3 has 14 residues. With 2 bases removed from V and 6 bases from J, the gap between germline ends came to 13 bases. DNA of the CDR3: TGTGCCAGCAGCTTACTGAATCCCCAGGCTGAAGCTTTCTTT. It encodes CASSLLNPQAEAFF.

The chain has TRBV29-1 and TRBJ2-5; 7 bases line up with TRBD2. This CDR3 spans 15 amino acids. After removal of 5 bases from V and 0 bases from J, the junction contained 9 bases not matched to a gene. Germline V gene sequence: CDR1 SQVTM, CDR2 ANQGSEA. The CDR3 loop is CSVRLLAGDQETQYF. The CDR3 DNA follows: TGCAGCGTTCGGCTCTTGGCGGGGGACCAAGAGACCCAGTACTTC.

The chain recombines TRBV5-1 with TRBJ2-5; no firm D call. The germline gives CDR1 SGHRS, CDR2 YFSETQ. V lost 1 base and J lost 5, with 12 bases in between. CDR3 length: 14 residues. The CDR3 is CASSLQDMRETQYF. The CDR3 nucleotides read TGCGCCAGCAGCTTGCAAGATATGCGGGAGACCCAGTACTTC.

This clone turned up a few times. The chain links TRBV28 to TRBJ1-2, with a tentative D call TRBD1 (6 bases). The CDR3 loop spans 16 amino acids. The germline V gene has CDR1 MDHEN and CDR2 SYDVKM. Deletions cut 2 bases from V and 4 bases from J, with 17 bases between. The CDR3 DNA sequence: TGTGCCAGCAGTTTACGTACAGGGCCAACTATCTATGGCTACACCTTC. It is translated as CASSLRTGPTIYGYTF.

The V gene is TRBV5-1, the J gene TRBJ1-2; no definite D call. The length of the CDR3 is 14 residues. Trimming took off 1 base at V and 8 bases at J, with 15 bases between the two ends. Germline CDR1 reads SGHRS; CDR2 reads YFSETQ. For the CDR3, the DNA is TGCGCCAGCAGCTTGCCGACCCCGGCGGGGGGCTACACCTTC. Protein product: CASSLPTPAGGYTF. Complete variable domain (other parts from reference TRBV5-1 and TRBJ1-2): KAGVTQTPRYLIKTRGQQVTLSCSPISGHRSVSWYQQTPGQGLQFLFEYFSETQRNKGNFPGRFSGRQFSNSRSEMNVSTLELGDSALYLCASSLPTPAGGYTFGSGTRLTVV.

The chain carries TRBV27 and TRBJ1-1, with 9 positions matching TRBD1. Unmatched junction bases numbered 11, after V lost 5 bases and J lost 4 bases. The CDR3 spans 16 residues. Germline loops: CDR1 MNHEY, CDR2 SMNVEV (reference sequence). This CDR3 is CASSRPDRGRGTEAFF. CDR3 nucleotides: TGTGCCAGCAGTCGCCCGGACAGGGGACGGGGCACTGAAGCTTTCTTT.

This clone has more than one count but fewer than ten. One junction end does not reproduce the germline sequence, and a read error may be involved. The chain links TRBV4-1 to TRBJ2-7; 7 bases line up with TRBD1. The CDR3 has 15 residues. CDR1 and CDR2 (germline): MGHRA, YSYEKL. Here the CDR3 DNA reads TGCGCCAGCAGACAAGCTTGGGACAGCTCCTACGAGCAGTACTTC. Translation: CASRQAWDSSYEQYF.

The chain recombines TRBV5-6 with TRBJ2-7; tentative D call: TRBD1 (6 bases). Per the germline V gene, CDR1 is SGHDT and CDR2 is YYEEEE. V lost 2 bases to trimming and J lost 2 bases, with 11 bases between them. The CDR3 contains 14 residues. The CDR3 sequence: CASSFFQGTYEQYF. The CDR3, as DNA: TGTGCCAGCAGCTTTTTCCAGGGGACCTACGAGCAGTACTTC.

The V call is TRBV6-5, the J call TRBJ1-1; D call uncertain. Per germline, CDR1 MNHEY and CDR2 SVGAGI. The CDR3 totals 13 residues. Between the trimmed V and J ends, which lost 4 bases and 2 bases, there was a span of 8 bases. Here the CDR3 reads CASSSRQNTEAFF. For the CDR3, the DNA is TGTGCCAGCAGTTCACGACAAAACACTGAAGCTTTCTTT.

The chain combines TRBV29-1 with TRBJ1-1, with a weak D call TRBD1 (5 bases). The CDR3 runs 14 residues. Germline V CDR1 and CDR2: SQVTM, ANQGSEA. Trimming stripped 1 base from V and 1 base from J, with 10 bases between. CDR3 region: CSVEVVGGNTEAFF. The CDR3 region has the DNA TGCAGCGTTGAAGTAGTGGGGGGGAACACTGAAGCTTTCTTT.

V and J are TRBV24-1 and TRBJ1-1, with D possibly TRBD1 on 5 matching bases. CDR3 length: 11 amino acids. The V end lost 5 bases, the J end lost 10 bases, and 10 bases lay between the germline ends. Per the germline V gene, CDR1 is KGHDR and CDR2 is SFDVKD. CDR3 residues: CATSVGVRAFF. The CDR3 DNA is TGTGCCACCAGTGTAGGGGTCAGAGCTTTCTTT.